The sequence of this T cell receptor beta chain was determined in a study of response to subunit inactivated influenza vaccine. Notes on the study in general: That few new T cells are recruited by each seasonal influenza vaccination was the authors' suggestion.

Germline V gives CDR1 SNHLY, CDR2 FYNNEI. CDR3 size: 14 residues. V was pared by 6 bases and J by 6 bases, with 7 bases of the junction left unmatched. Turning to this clonotype: Its specificity is not known.

TCRdb itself ran the RT-PCR reads through MiXCR, one entry per CDR3 protein. The data show about 780,000 distinct CDR3 sequences, approximately 17% seen once. The sequencing here drew on PBMCs from blood, taken 4 to 6 days after vaccination. The TCR sequence derives from a man aged 45-60 years who received an inactivated influenza vaccine. The V gene is TRBV2, the J gene TRBJ2-1; TRBD1 agrees at 8 bases. Here the CDR3 reads CASRETGDGNEQFF. For the CDR3, the DNA is TGTGCCAGCAGAGAGACAGGGGATGGCAATGAGCAGTTCTTC.